The source of this T cell receptor beta chain is a study of blood T cell repertoires in COVID-19. Authors' analysis steps: Reference gene primers were amplified, and this amplification served to estimate nucleated cell counts. TCRdb's table, derived via immunoSEQ multiplex PCR, lists solely in-frame clones and lacks some. For V, J and clone size, that table is used; D and trimming come from the DNA. The sample lists approximately 310,000 clones, about 90% occurring once. The germline CDR1 and CDR2 sequences are SGHVS and FQNEAQ. With V trimmed by 5 bases and J by 4 bases, 7 bases remained unmatched. The CDR3 covers 15 residues.

The sequence was obtained from a woman aged 50 to 65 who had recovered from COVID-19. The sequenced sample was peripheral blood. The chain recombines TRBV7-8 with TRBJ1-1; 10 bases map to TRBD1. DNA of the CDR3: TGTGCCAGCAGCACAAGGGACAGGGGCGGCACTGAAGCTTTCTTT. Amino acids: CASSTRDRGGTEAFF.